This T cell receptor beta chain was captured in a study of STAT3 mutations in large granular lymphocyte leukemia. Overall study findings and caveats: No sample exists from the first appearance of each clone. Every T-LGLL patient had at least one immunodominant TCRbeta clonotype. In some patients, a small highly pathogenic clone possibly went undetected. All newly emerging clones after therapy were STAT3 wild type.

Turning to this clone: Its antigen is not identified.

TCRbeta libraries averaged around 38,000 productive templates per sample. The data were produced by immunoSEQ multiplex PCR, yet TCRdb's version contains in-frame clones alone and is incomplete. The data show about 42,000 clones, about 81% seen once. The germline CDR1 and CDR2 sequences are SGHAT and FQNNGV. The CDR3 loop spans 14 amino acids. V shed 0 bases and J shed 6 bases, with 9 bases lying between them. The sequence was obtained from a human donor with T large granular lymphocyte leukemia. Some clones in this sample may be carry-over from other donors' samples. The rearrangement joins TRBV11-2 to TRBJ2-1, with D possibly matching TRBD2 (5 bases). Sequencing was done on a sample of PBMCs. Here the CDR3 reads CASSLESSRNEQFF. CDR3 nucleotides: TGTGCCAGCAGCTTAGAATCTAGCCGCAATGAGCAGTTCTTC.